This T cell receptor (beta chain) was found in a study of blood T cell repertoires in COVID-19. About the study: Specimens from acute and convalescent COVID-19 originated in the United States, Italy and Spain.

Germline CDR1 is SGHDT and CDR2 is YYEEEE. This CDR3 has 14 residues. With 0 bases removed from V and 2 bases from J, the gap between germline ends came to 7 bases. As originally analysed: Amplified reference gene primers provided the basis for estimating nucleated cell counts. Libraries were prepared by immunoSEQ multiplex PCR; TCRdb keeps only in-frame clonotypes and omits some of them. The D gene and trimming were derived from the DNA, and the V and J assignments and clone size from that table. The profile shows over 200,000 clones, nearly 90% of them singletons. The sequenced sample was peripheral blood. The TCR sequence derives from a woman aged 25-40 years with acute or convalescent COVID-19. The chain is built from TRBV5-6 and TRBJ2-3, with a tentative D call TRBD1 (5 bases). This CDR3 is CASSLGQSTDTQYF. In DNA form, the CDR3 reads TGTGCCAGCAGCTTGGGACAGTCCACAGATACGCAGTATTTT.